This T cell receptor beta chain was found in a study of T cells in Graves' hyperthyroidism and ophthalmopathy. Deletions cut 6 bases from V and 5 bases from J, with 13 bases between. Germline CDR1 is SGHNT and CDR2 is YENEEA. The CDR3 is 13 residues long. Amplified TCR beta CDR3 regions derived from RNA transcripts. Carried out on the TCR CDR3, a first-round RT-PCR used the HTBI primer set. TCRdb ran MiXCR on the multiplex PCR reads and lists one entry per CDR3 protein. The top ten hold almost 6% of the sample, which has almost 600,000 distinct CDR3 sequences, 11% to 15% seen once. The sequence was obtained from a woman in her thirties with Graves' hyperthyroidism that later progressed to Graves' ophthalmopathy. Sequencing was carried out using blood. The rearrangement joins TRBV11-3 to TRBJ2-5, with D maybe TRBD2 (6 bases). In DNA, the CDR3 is TGTGCCAGCAGAGCTGGGGGGAGCGAGACCCAGTACTTC. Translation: CASRAGGSETQYF.